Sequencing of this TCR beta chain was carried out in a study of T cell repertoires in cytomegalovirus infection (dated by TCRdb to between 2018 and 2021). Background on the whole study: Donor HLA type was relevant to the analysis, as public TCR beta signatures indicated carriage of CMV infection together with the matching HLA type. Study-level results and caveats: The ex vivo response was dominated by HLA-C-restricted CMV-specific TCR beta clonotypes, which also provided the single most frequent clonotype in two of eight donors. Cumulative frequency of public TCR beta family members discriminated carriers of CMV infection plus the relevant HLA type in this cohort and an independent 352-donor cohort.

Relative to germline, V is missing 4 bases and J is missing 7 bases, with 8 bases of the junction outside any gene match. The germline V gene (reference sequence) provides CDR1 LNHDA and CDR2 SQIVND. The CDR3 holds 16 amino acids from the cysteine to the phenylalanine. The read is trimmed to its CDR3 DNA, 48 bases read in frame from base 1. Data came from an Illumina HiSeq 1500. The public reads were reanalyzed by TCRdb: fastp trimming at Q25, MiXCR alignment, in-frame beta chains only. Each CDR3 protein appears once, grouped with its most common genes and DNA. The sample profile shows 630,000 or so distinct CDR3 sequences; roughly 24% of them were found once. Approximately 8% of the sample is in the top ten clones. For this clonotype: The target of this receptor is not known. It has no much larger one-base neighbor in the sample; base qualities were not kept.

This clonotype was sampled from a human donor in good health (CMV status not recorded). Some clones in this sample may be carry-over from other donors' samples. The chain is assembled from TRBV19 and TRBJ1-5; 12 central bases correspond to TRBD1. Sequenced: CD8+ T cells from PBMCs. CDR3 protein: CASSTPGQGAQQPQHF. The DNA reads TGTGCCAGTAGTACCCCGGGACAGGGGGCTCAACAGCCCCAGCATTTT.